These T cell receptor beta chains were read from a single sample in a study of beta chain features in type 1 diabetes. Profiling relied on immunoSEQ multiplex PCR, and the TCRdb table lists in-frame clones only, not all of them. The data contain some 300,000 clones, 8% of them seen just once; the ten biggest clones take up roughly 1%. The sequenced sample was central memory CD4+ T cells from blood. All receptors come from a woman aged 18-35 years in good health. Each CDR3 is given with its conserved first and last residue. The order of the fields is J gene, V gene, clone size, D gene, CDR3 protein, CDR3 DNA. D genes are given only for firm matches. The size entry is marked missing in some rows and otherwise reads once, few, many or a size class.

TRBJ2-3 TRBV6-1 few - CASSVITDTQYF TGTGCCAGCAGTGTGATAACAGATACGCAGTATTTT
TRBJ1-5 TRBV19 - - CASSDGQIYQPQHF TGTGCCAGTAGCGACGGACAGATTTATCAGCCCCAGCATTTT
TRBJ2-5 TRBV11-2 few TRBD2 CASSPDGGTRGETQYF TGTGCCAGCAGCCCCGACGGTGGGACTAGGGGAGAGACCCAGTACTTC
TRBJ2-5 TRBV7-3 few - CASSQDITRGVTQYF TGTGCCAGCAGCCAAGATATCACCCGTGGTGTGACCCAGTACTTC
TRBJ1-2 TRBV18 many - CASSPSYRDGLYGYTF TGTGCCAGCTCACCGAGTTACCGGGACGGTCTCTATGGCTACACCTTC
TRBJ2-7 TRBV7-6 many - CASSRRTYEQYF TGTGCCAGCAGCCGCCGCACCTACGAGCAGTACTTC
TRBJ2-5 TRBV14 - - CASSPSRYF TGTGCCAGCAGCCCTTCGAGGTACTTC
TRBJ2-1 TRBV2 few TRBD2 CASSGDSGRYHEQFF TGTGCCAGCAGTGGAGATAGCGGGAGGTACCATGAGCAGTTCTTC
TRBJ2-3 TRBV21-1 many - CASSSGQTQYF TGTGCCAGCAGCAGCGGTCAAACGCAGTATTTT
TRBJ2-3 TRBV27 - TRBD1 CASSSLILRGSGTDTQYF TGTGCCAGCAGTTCCCTAATTCTCAGGGGGTCAGGCACAGATACGCAGTATTTT
TRBJ1-2 TRBV13 - - CASSLGQLTGGGYTF TGTGCCAGCAGCTTAGGCCAGTTAACGGGCGGTGGCTACACCTTC
TRBJ1-1 TRBV19 - - CASSPHINTEAFF TGTGCCAGTAGTCCGCACATAAACACTGAAGCTTTCTTT
TRBJ1-2 TRBV2 many - CASSVAGAAHGYTF TGTGCCAGCAGTGTGGCAGGGGCCGCACATGGCTACACCTTC